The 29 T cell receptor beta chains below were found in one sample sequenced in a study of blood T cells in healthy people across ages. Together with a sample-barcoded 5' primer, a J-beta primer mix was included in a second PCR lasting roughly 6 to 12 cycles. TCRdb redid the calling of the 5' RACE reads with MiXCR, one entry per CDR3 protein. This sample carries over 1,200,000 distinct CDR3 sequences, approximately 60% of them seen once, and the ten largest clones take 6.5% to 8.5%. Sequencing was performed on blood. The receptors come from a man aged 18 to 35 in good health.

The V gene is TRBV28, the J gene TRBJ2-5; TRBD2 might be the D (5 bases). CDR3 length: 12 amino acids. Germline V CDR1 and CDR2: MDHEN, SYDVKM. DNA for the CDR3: TGTGCGTCGAGAACGGGAACCAACGAGCTGTACTTC. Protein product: CASRTGTNELYF.

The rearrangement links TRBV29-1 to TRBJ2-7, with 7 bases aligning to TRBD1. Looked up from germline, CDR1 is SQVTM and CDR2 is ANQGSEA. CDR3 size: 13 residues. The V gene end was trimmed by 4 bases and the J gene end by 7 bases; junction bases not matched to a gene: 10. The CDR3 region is CSVAPDRPGEQYF. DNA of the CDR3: TGCAGCGTTGCGCCGGACAGGCCCGGGGAGCAGTACTTC.

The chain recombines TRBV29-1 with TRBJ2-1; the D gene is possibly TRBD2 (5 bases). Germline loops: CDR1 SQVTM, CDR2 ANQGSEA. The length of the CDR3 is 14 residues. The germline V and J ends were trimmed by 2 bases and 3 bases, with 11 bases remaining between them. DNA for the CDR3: TGCAGCGTTGAACTTGAGCGGAGCTACAATGAGCAGTTCTTC. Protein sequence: CSVELERSYNEQFF.

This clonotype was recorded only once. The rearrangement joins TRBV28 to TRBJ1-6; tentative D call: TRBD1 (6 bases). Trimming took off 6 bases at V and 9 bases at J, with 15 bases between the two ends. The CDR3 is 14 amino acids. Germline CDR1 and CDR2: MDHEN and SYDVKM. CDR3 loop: CASRTRTDSSPLHF. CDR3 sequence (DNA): TGTGCCAGCAGGACTCGGACAGATAGTTCACCCCTCCACTTT.

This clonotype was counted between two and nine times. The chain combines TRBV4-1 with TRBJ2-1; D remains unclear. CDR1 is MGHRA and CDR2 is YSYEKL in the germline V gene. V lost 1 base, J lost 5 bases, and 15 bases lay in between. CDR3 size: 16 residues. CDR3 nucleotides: TGCGCCAGCAGCCAAGTTGTGGCTAGTCTTAACAATGAGCAGTTCTTC. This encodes CASSQVVASLNNEQFF.

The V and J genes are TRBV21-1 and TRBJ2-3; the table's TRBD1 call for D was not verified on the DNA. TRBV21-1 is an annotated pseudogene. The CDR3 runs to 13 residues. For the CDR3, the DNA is TGTGCCAGCAGCAAAGATGGGGGAGATACGCAGTATTTT. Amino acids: CASSKDGGDTQYF.

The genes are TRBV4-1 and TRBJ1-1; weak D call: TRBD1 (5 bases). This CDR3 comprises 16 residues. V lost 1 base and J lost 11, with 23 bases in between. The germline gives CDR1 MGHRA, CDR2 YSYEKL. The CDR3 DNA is TGCGCCAGCAGCCAAGCCGGGACCGGGGCACGTGAGGGGGCTTTCTTT. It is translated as CASSQAGTGAREGAFF.

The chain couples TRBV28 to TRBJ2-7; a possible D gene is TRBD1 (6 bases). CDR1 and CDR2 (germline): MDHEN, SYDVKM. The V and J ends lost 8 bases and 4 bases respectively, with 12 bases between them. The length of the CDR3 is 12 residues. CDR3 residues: CASLGQPYEQYF. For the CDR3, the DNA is TGTGCCAGCTTAGGACAGCCTTACGAGCAGTACTTC.

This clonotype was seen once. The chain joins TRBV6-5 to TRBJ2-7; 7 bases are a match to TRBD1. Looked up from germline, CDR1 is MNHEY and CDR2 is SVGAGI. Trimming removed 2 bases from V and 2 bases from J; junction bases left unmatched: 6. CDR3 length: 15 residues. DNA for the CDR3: TGTGCCAGCAGTTACCTCAGACAGGGTCCCTACGAGCAGTACTTC. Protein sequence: CASSYLRQGPYEQYF.

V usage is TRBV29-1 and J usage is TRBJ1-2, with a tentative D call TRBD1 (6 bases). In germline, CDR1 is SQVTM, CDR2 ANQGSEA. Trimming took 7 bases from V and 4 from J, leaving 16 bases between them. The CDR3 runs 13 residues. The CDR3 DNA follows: TGCAGCGCAATGCGGGGGGCCAGCTATGGCTACACCTTC. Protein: CSAMRGASYGYTF.

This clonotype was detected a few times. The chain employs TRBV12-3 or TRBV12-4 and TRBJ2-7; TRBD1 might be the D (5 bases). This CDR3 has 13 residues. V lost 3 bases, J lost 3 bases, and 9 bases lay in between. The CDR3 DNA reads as TGTGCCAGCAGTTTCGCCACAGGCTACGAGCAGTACTTC. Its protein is CASSFATGYEQYF.

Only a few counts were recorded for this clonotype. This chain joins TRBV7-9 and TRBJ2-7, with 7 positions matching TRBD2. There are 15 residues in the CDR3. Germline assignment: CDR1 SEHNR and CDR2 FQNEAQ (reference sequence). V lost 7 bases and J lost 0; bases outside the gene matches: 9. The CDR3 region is CASTKLGGFSYEQYF. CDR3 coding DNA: TGTGCCAGCACCAAGCTGGGGGGGTTCTCCTACGAGCAGTACTTC.

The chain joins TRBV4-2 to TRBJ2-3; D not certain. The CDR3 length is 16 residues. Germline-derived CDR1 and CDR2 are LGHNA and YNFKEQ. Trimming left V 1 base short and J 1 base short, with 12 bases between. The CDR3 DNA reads TGTGCCAGCAGCCAAGTATCGACAATGGGCACAGATACGCAGTATTTT. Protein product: CASSQVSTMGTDTQYF.

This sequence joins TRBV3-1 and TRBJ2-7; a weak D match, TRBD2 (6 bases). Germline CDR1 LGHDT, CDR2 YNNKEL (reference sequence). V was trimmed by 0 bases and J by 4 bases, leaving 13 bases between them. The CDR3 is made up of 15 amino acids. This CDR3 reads CASSQDRTGVYEQYF. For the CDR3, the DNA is TGTGCCAGCAGCCAAGATCGGACGGGAGTGTACGAGCAGTACTTC.

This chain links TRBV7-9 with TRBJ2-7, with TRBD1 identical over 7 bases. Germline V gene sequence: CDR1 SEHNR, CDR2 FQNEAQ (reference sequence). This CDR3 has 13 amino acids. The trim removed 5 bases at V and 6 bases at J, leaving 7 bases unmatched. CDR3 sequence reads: CASSQSGQAEQYF. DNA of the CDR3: TGTGCCAGCAGCCAGTCAGGACAGGCCGAGCAGTACTTC. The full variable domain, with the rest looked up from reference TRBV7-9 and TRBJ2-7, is DTGVSQNPRHKITKRGQNVTFRCDPISEHNRLYWYRQTLGQGPEFLTYFQNEAQLEKSRLLSDRFSAERPKGSFSTLEIQRTEQGDSAMYLCASSQSGQAEQYFGPGTRLTVT.

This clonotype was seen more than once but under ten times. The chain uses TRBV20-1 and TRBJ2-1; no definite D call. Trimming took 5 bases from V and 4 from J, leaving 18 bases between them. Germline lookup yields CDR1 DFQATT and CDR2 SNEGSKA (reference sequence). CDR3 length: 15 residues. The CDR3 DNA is TGCAGTGCTCGTGGTGCTTTAATGGTGTACAATGAGCAGTTCTTC. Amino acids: CSARGALMVYNEQFF.

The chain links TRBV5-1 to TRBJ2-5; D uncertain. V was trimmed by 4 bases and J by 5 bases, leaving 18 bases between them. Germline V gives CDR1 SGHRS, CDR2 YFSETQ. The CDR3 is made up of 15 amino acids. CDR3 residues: CASSPQATVWETQYF. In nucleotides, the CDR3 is TGCGCCAGCAGCCCCCAGGCCACGGTCTGGGAGACCCAGTACTTC.

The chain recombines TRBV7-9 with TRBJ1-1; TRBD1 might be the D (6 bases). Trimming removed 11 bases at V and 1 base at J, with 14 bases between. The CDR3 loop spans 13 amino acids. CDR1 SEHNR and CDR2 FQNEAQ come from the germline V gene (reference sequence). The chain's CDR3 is CAGGDPTNTEAFF. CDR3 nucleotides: TGTGCCGGGGGCGACCCCACGAACACTGAAGCTTTCTTT.

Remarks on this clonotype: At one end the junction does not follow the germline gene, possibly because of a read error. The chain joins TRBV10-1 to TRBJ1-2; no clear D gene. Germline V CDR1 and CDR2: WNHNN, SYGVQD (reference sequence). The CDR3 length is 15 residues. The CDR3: CASGEGRSTWNGYTF. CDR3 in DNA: TGCGCCAGCGGTGAAGGCCGATCGACATGGAATGGCTACACCTTC.

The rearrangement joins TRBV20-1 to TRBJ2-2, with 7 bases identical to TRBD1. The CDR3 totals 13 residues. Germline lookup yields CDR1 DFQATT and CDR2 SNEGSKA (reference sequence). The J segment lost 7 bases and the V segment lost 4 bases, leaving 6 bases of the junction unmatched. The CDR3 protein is CSAKGGDGGELFF. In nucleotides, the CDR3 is TGCAGTGCTAAAGGGGGCGATGGCGGGGAGCTGTTTTTT.

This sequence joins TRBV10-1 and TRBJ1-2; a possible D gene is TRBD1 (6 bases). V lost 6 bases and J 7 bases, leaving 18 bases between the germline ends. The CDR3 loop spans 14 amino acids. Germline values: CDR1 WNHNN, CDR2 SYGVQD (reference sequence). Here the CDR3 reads CASSGGAGPAGYTF. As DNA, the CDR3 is TGCGCCAGCAGCGGGGGCGCGGGGCCTGCTGGCTACACCTTC.

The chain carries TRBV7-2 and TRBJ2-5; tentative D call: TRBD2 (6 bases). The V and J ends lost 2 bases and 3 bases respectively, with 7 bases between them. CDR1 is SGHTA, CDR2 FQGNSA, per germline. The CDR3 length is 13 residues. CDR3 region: CASSLPGEETQYF. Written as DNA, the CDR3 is TGTGCCAGCAGCTTACCGGGGGAAGAGACCCAGTACTTC.

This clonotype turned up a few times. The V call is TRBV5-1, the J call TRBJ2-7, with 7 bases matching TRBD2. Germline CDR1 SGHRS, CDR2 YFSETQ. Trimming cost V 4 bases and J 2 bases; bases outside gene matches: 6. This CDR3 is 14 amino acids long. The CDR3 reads CASSREAGTYEQYF. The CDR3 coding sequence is TGCGCCAGCAGCCGGGAAGCGGGGACCTACGAGCAGTACTTC.

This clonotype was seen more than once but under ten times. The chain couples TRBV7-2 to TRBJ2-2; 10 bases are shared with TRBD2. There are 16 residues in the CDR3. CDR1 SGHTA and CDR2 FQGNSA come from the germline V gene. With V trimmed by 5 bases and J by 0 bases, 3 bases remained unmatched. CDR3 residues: CASSLLAGANTGELFF. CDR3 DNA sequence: TGTGCCAGCAGCCTTCTAGCGGGGGCGAACACCGGGGAGCTGTTTTTT. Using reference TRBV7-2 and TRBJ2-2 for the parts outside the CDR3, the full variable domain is GAGVSQSPSNKVTEKGKDVELRCDPISGHTALYWYRQSLGQGLEFLIYFQGNSAPDKSGLPSDRFSAERTGGSVSTLTIQRTQQEDSAVYLCASSLLAGANTGELFFGEGSRLTVL.

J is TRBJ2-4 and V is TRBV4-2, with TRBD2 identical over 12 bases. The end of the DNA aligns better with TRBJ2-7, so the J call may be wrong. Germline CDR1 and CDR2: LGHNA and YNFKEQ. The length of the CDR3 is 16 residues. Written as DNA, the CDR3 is TGTGCCAGCAGCCTACGACTAGCGGGAGAAGACTGCGAGCAGTACTTC. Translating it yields CASSLRLAGEDCEQYF.

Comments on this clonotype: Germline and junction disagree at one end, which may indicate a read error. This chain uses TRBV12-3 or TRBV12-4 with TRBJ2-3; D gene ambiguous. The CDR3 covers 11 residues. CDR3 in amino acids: CASSLGDAQYF. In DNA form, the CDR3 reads TGTGCCAGTAGTTTAGGAGATGCGCAGTATTTT.

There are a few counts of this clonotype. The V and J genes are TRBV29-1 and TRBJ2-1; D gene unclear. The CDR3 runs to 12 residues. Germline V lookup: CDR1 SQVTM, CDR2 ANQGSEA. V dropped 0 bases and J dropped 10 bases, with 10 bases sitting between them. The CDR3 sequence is CSVEENSLEQFF. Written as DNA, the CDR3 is TGCAGCGTTGAAGAGAACTCCTTAGAGCAGTTCTTC.

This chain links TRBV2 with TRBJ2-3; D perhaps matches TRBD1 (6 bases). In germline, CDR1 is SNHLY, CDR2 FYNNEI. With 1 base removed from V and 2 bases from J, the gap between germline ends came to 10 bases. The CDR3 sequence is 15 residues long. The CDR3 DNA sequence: TGTGCCAGCAGTGAAGGACAGGTAGTCACAGATACGCAGTATTTT. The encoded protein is CASSEGQVVTDTQYF.

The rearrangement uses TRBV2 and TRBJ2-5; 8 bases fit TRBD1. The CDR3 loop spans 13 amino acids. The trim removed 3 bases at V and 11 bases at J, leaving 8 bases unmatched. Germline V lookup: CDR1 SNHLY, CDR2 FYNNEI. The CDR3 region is CASSDRGLREQYF. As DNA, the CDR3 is TGTGCCAGCAGTGACAGGGGGCTAAGGGAGCAGTACTTC.